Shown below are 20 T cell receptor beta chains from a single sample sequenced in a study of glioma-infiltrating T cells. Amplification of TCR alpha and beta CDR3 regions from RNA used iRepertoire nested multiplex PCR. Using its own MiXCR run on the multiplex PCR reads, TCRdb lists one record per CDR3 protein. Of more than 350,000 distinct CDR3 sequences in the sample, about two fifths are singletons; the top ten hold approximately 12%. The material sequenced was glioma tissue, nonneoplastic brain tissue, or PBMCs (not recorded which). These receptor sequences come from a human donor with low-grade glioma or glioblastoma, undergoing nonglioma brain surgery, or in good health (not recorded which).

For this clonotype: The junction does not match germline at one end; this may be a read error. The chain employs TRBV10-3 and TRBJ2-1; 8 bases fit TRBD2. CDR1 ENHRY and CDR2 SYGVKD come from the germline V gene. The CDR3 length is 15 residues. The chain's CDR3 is CAISDSGRSYNEQSF. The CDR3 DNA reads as TGTGCCATCAGTGACAGCGGGAGATCCTATAATGAGCAGTCCTTC.

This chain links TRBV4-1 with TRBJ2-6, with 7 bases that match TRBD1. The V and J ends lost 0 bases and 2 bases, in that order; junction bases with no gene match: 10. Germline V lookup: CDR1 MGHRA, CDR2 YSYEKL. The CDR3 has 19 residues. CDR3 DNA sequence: TGCGCCAGCAGCCAAGAAGGGGGCCCACCCCAAGCTGGGGCCAACGTCCTGACTTTC. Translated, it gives CASSQEGGPPQAGANVLTF.

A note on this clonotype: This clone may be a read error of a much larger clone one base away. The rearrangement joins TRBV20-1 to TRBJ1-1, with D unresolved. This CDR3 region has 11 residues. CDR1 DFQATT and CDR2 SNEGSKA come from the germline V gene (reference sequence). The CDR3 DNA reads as TGCAGTGCTCGGACCAACACTAAAGCTTTCTTT. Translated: CSARTNTKAFF.

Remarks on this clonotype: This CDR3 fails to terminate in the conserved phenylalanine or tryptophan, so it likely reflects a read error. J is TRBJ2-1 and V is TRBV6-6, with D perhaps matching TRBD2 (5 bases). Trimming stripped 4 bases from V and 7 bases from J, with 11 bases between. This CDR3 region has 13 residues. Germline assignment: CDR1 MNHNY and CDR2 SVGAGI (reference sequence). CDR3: CASSSPRLNEQFL. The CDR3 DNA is TGTGCCAGCAGTTCCCCCAGACTAAATGAGCAGTTCTTG.

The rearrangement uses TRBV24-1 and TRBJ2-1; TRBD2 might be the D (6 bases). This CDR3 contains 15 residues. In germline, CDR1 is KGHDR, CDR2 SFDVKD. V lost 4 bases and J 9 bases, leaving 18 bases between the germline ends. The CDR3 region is CATSDHPLSGVEQFF. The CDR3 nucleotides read TGTGCCACCAGTGACCACCCACTCTCGGGAGTTGAGCAGTTCTTC.

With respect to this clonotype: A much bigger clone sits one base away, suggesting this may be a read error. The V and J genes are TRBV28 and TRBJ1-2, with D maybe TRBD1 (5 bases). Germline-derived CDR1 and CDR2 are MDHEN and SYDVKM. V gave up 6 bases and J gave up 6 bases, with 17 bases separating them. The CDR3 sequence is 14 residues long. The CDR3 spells CASSKEGKEHGYTF. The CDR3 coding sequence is TGTGCCAGCAGCAAGGAGGGGAAGGAGCATGGCTACACCTTC.

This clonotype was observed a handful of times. The CDR3 DNA follows: TGTGCCACCAGCTCAGGGACGGTCGCGGGCACAGATACGCAGTATTTT. Translated, it gives CATSSGTVAGTDTQYF. This chain joins TRBV15 and TRBJ2-3; D may match TRBD1 or TRBD2 (5 bases each). The CDR3 loop spans 16 amino acids. V was cut by 5 bases and J by 1 base, with 16 bases left in between. Germline CDR1 reads LNHNV; CDR2 reads YYDKDF (reference sequence). Based on the CDR3 plus reference TRBV15 and TRBJ2-3, the full variable domain is DAMVIQNPRYQVTQFGKPVTLSCSQTLNHNVMYWYQQKSSQAPKLLFHYYDKDFNNEADTPDNFQSRRPNTSFCFLDIRSPGLGDTAMYLCATSSGTVAGTDTQYFGPGTRLTVL.

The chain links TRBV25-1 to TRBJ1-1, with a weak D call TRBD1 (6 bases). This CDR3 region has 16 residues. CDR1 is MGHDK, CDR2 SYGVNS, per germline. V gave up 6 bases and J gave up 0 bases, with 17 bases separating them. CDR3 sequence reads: CASSYPRDTMNTEAFF. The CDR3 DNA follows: TGTGCCAGCAGCTACCCTCGGGACACAATGAACACTGAAGCTTTCTTT.

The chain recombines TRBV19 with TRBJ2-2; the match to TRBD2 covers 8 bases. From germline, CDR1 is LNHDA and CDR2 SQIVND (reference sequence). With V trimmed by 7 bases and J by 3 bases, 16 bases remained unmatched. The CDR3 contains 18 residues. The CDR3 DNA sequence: TGTGCCAGTACCCTCTCTTACGGAAGCGGGAGCGACACCGGGGAGCTGTTTTTT. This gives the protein CASTLSYGSGSDTGELFF.

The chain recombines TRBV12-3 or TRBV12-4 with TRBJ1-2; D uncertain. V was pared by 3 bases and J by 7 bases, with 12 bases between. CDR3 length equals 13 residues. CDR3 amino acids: CASSFSMGSGYTF. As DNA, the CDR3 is TGTGCCAGCAGTTTTTCAATGGGGAGTGGCTACACCTTC.

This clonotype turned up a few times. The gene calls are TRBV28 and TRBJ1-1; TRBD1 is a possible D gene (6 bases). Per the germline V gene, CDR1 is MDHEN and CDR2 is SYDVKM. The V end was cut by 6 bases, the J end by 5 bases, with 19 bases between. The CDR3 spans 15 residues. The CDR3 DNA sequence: TGTGCCAGCAGCCTACCTTTGGGGGGCACGACTGAAGCTTTCTTT. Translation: CASSLPLGGTTEAFF. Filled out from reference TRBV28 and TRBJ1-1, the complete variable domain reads DVKVTQSSRYLVKRTGEKVFLECVQDMDHENMFWYRQDPGLGLRLIYFSYDVKMKEKGDIPEGYSVSREKKERFSLILESASTNQTSMYLCASSLPLGGTTEAFFGQGTRLTVV.

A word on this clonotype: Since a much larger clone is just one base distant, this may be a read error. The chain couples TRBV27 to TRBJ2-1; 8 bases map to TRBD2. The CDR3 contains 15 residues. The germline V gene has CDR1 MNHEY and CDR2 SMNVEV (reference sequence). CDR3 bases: TGTGCCAGCGTCCCCGGGGAAGCGGGAGCCAATGAGAAGTTCTTC. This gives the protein CASVPGEAGANEKFF.

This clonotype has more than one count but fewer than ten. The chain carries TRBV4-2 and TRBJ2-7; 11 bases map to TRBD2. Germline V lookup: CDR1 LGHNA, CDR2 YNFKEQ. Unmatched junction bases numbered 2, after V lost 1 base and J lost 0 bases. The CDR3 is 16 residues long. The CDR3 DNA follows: TGTGCCAGCAGCCAAGGGGGACTAGCGGACTCCTACGAGCAGTACTTC. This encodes CASSQGGLADSYEQYF.

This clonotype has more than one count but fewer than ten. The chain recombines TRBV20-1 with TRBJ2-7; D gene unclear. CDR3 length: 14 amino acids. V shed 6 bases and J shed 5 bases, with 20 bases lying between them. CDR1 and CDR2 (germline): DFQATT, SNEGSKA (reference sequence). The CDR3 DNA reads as TGCAGTGCCCAACAGCCGAGACTGCTCAACGAGCAGTACTTC. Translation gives CSAQQPRLLNEQYF.

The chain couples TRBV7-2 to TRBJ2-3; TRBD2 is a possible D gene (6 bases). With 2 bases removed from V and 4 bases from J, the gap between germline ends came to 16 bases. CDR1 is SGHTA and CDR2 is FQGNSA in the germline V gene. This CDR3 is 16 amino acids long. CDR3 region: CASSLNVGGVADTQYF. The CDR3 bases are TGTGCCAGCAGCTTAAACGTCGGCGGGGTCGCAGATACGCAGTATTTT.

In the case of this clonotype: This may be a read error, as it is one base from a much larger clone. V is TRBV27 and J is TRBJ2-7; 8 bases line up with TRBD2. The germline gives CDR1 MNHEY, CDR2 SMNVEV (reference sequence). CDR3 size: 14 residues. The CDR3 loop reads CASGFGGGGYEQYF. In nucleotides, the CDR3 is TGTGCCAGCGGTTTCGGGGGGGGAGGGTACGAGCAGTACTTC.

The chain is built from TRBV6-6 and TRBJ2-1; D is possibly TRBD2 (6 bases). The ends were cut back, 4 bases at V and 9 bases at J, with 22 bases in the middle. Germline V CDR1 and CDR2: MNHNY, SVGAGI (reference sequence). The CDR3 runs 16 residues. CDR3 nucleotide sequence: TGTGCCAGCAGTTTGTCAGTTAGCGGAGGGAACAGTGAGCAGTTCTTC. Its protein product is CASSLSVSGGNSEQFF.

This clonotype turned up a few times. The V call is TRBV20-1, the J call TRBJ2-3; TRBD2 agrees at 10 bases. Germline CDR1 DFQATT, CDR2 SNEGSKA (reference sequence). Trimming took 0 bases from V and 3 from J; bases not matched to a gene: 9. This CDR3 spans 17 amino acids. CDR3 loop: CSARETSGVGGTDTQYF. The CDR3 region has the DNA TGCAGTGCTAGAGAAACTAGCGGGGTCGGAGGGACAGATACGCAGTATTTT.

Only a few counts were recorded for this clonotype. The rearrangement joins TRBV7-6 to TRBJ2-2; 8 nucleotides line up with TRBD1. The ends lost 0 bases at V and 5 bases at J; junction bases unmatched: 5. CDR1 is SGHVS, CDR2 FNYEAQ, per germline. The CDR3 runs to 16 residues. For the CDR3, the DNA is TGTGCCAGCAGCTTAGCCAGGGGGCGCGAGACCGGGGAGCTGTTTTTT. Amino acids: CASSLARGRETGELFF.

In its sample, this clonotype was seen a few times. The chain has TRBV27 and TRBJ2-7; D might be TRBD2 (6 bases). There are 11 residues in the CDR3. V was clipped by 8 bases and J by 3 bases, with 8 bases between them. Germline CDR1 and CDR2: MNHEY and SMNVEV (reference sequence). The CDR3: CASRGYYEQYF. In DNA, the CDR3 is TGTGCCAGCCGGGGGTACTACGAGCAGTACTTC.